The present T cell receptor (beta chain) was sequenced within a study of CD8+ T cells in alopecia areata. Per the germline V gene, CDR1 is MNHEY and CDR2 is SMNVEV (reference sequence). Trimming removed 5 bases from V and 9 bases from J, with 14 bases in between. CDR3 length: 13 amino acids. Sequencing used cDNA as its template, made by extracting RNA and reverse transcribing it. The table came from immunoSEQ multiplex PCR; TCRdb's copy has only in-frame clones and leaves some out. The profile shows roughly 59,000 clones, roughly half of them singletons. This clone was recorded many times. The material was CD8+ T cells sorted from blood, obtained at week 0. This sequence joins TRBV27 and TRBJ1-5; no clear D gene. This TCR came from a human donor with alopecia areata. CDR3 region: CASSPSGIGPQHF. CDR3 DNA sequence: TGTGCCAGCAGTCCCTCCGGGATTGGGCCCCAGCATTTT.